This entry concerns a single T cell receptor (beta chain). Antigen unknown. The time point is: patch test 1, 2 weeks after DPC sensitization. Treatment described: therapeutic diphenylcyclopropenone sensitization with weekly scalp DPC. These data come from a study of human T cells and chemical hapten exposure. About the study: Chiefly female patients presented with alopecia areata, totalis or universalis. General study findings and limits: The number of TCRs above 1 in 1000 frequency did not change after DPC sensitization.

This CDR3 is 16 amino acids long. The V gene's germline CDR1 is SQVTM and CDR2 ANQGSEA. V lost 0 bases to trimming and J lost 5 bases; unmatched junction nucleotides: 9. Original methodology: A per-sample median of 95,638 TCRs was observed, with a range of about 20,000 to 690,600. TCRdb fed the RACE reads into MiXCR, producing one record per CDR3 protein. TCRdb, not the original authors, processed these V and J calls. Here the sample spans 370,000 or so distinct CDR3 sequences, around 4.8% being singletons. The sample was whole blood, taken in connection with sensitization to the hapten diphenylcyclopropenone (DPC). The TCR was taken from a woman aged 45-60 years with alopecia areata. Some clones in this sample may be carry-over from other donors' samples. This chain joins TRBV29-1 and TRBJ2-3; 9 bases match TRBD1. The CDR3 is CSVEDYGQGSIDTQYF. DNA for the CDR3: TGCAGCGTTGAAGATTATGGACAGGGGTCGATAGATACGCAGTATTTT.